This TCR beta chain was recorded in a study of cytomegalovirus exposure and HLA in healthy donors. Study overall: Most genotyped donors, over 70% of about 360, had Caucasian-associated genetic ancestry. Notes on the study in general: Per a later analysis, 15,000 to 20,000 TCR beta sequences showed association with HLA alleles at 0.05 false discovery rate. Researchers had no immune exposure information except CMV serostatus available.

Though probably carrying unrecorded immune exposures, donors were nominally healthy at sampling. Vbeta (60) and Jbeta (13) primers were used in the PCR. Generated by immunoSEQ multiplex PCR, the TCRdb table keeps only in-frame clones and is missing some. The sample consists of some 110,000 clones, approximately 69% of them appearing once. This clone was observed a handful of times. Its antigen is as yet unknown. V dropped 5 bases and J dropped 8 bases, with 16 bases sitting between them. The CDR3 is 14 residues long. Germline V gene data show CDR1 as SGHNT and CDR2 as YENEEA. This sequence originates from a man aged 25 to 40 in good health and CMV-seronegative. The sequencing sample was made of PBMCs. The J gene is TRBJ2-4, the V gene TRBV11-3, with D possibly being TRBD2 (7 bases). The CDR3 protein is CASSALGGRHIQYF. CDR3 nucleotides: TGTGCCAGCAGCGCCCTCGGGGGGCGGCACATTCAGTACTTC.